This T cell receptor (beta chain) was captured in a study of blood T cell repertoires in COVID-19. Background on the study: PBMCs, B-cell-depleted T cells, or T cells were the source of the cDNA or gDNA that made up the material.

In the original analysis: For nucleated cells, counts were estimated from reference gene primer amplification. TCRdb keeps only in-frame clones here, not all; method: immunoSEQ multiplex PCR. The DNA was the basis for D and trimming; V, J and clone size are from that table. The sample records 100,000 to 150,000 clones, roughly nine tenths being singletons. Seattle cases were enrolled at active infection and followed longitudinally. CDR1 LNHDA and CDR2 SQIVND come from the germline V gene (reference sequence). J gave up 2 bases and V 3 bases, and 6 bases lay outside the gene matches. The CDR3 extends over 15 amino acids.

Specimen: peripheral blood. The chain joins TRBV19 to TRBJ1-2; 7 positions match TRBD1. This sequence was found in a woman between 70 and 85 years old with COVID-19, enrolled during active disease. For the CDR3, the DNA is TGTGCCAGTAGTATGCAGGCAGGGGGGAACTATGGCTACACCTTC. Its translation is CASSMQAGGNYGYTF.